This TCR beta chain was documented in a study of blood T cell repertoires in COVID-19 (dated by TCRdb to 2020 to 2022). Notes on the research overall: Collaborator samples came from the United States, Italy and Spain and covered acute and convalescent phases of COVID-19. A de-identified subject ID, COVID-19 status, age in years and sex were almost always included in the sample metadata. Where available, HLA class I and class II types were obtained from metadata supplied by the sample provider rather than from assay-based typing. The prospective study material was composed of cDNA or gDNA derived from T cells, B-cell-depleted T cells, or PBMCs. Deeply sampled blood TCRbeta repertoires from subjects exposed to, actively infected with, or recovered from COVID-19 were included in the dataset. The repertoires were released in a freely available public database meant as a resource for research on the immune response to SARS-CoV-2. The samples were drawn from the first 160 participants of the ongoing ImmuneRACE study and from 1,254 subjects provided by 6 global collaborators. The study at large found these results: The amount of clinical and demographic metadata varied by source and participant and was provided uncurated.

The germline V gene (reference sequence) provides CDR1 SEHNR and CDR2 FQNEAQ. The CDR3 spans 14 residues, from the cysteine through the phenylalanine. Kept here is only the CDR3 DNA, which spans 42 bases and is read in frame from base 1. V is shortened by 2 bases, J by 1 base, and the region joining them spans 8 bases. The immunoSEQ Assay, a bias-controlled multiplex PCR, was used to amplify TCRbeta CDR3 regions from genomic DNA. The original pipeline was this. The number of nucleated cells in each sample was estimated by amplification of reference gene primers within the assay. To quantify the absolute abundance of each unique TCRbeta CDR3 rearrangement, sequence reads were collapsed and filtered. For each sample, productive Simpson clonality was calculated as the square root of Simpson's diversity index across productive rearrangements. TCRdb obtained this table from immuneACCESS and retained in-frame rearrangements with V and J assigned. These tables miss some clones; where compared with another copy, unresolved V genes account for less than half of the shortfall, and the remainder is unexplained. Clone size and the V and J calls come from that table; the DNA yielded D and trimming. This sample comprises over 600,000 clones, over 80% of them detected only once. Approximately 0.25% of the sample comes from the top ten.

A word on this clone: There is no known antigen for this receptor. Base quality data are lacking; no much larger clone is found one base away. At the DNA level, this CDR3 is encoded by other sequences in the same sample as well.

Each collaborating institution followed its own protocols to collect whole blood in K2EDTA tubes. Collaborator samples were shipped for TCRbeta analysis as frozen whole blood, isolated PBMCs, or DNA extracted from either sample type. The sequenced sample consisted of peripheral blood. The clonotype comes from a woman aged 18-30 years with acute or convalescent COVID-19. Recombination linked TRBV7-9 to TRBJ1-1, and perhaps TRBD1 as D gene, on 5 matching bases. Here is the DNA: TGTGCCAGCAGCTTAACAGGACCGAACACTGAAGCTTTCTTT. Its protein is CASSLTGPNTEAFF.